A single sample gave rise to the 19 T cell receptor beta chains below, sequenced in a study of vaccination and CD4 T cells after COVID-19. Their cognate antigens are unknown. Sequencing of cultured CD4+ T cell DNA used the Oncomine TCR Beta short-read assay. TCRdb passed the PCR reads through MiXCR, listing each CDR3 protein once. The sample carries about 15,000 distinct CDR3 sequences, 50% to 65% recorded once. Sample treatment: approximately 11-day PBMC culture with coronavirus spike peptide pools or control peptides (ViraFEST assay). This specimen was CD4+ T cells from blood, cultured in vitro, taken before SARS-CoV-2 vaccination. The source of these receptors is a human donor who had recovered from COVID-19.

Only a few counts were recorded for this clonotype. This chain uses TRBV20-1 with TRBJ1-5, with a possible D match to TRBD1 (5 bases). The CDR3 sequence is 14 residues long. The germline V and J ends were trimmed by 0 bases and 4 bases, with 10 bases remaining between them. Germline V gene sequence: CDR1 DFQATT, CDR2 SNEGSKA (reference sequence). The CDR3 nucleotides are TGCAGTGCTAGAGATTTCCCAGGGAATCAGCCCCAGCATTTT. This translates into CSARDFPGNQPQHF.

CDR3 protein: CATSDIAGVGAYNEQFF. The CDR3 DNA follows: TGTGCCACCAGTGATATAGCGGGAGTAGGAGCCTACAATGAGCAGTTCTTC. The J gene is TRBJ2-1, the V gene TRBV24-1, with 9 bases lining up with TRBD2. The CDR3 has 17 residues. Trimming cost V 3 bases and J 2 bases; bases outside gene matches: 7. Germline lookup yields CDR1 KGHDR and CDR2 SFDVKD.

The V call is TRBV23-1, the J call TRBJ1-1; 10 bases fit TRBD1. TRBV23-1 is reported as an ORF; its role is uncertain. After removal of 2 bases from V and 5 bases from J, the junction contained 14 bases not matched to a gene. This CDR3 is 18 amino acids long. Here the CDR3 reads CASSQLLRDRGVGTEAFF. Written as DNA, the CDR3 is TGCGCCAGCAGTCAACTCCTCCGGGACAGGGGAGTAGGGACTGAAGCTTTCTTT.

The chain employs TRBV28 and TRBJ2-7; weak D call: TRBD1 (5 bases). Trimming left V 7 bases short and J 0 bases short, with 16 bases between. From germline, CDR1 is MDHEN and CDR2 SYDVKM. This CDR3 spans 15 amino acids. The CDR3 loop reads CASIPRGRFSYEQYF. The DNA for the CDR3 is TGTGCCAGCATCCCTAGGGGCAGGTTCTCCTACGAGCAGTACTTC.

In its sample, this clonotype was seen a few times. The chain uses TRBV7-2 and TRBJ2-3; 7 nucleotides align to TRBD2. The CDR3 loop spans 17 amino acids. V lost 3 bases, J lost 2 bases, and 11 bases stayed unmatched. Germline CDR1 is SGHTA and CDR2 is FQGNSA. This CDR3 reads CASSFPTSAGPTDTQYF. The CDR3 region has the DNA TGTGCCAGCAGCTTTCCAACTAGCGCCGGCCCCACAGATACGCAGTATTTT.

The chain carries TRBV11-3 and TRBJ2-7, with D uncertain. There are 13 residues in the CDR3. The germline CDR1 and CDR2 sequences are SGHNT and YENEEA. Trimming took off 1 base at V and 5 bases at J, with 9 bases between the two ends. The CDR3 bases are TGTGCCAGCAGCTTAGTTCGAACAGACGAGCAGTACTTC. It specifies CASSLVRTDEQYF.

The chain couples TRBV15 to TRBJ1-2; no reliable D call. The V end was cut by 0 bases, the J end by 5 bases, with 13 bases between. The CDR3 is 15 amino acids. Germline V CDR1 and CDR2: LNHNV, YYDKDF (reference sequence). The CDR3: CATSRDRHGPYGYTF. The CDR3 DNA reads as TGTGCCACCAGCAGAGATCGGCACGGGCCGTATGGCTACACCTTC.

The chain combines TRBV20-1 with TRBJ1-2; TRBD1 is a possible D gene (5 bases). From germline, CDR1 is DFQATT and CDR2 SNEGSKA (reference sequence). CDR3 length: 13 residues. V lost 5 bases to trimming and J lost 3 bases, with 13 bases between them. As DNA, the CDR3 is TGCAGTGCTTACAAGGACAAGTACTATGGCTACACCTTC. It encodes CSAYKDKYYGYTF.

This clonotype was counted once. CDR3 amino acids: CASRARAQDEKLFF. CDR3 bases: TGTGCCAGCAGGGCGCGGGCGCAGGATGAAAAACTGTTTTTT. This chain links TRBV6-4 with TRBJ1-4; D unclear. CDR3 length equals 14 residues. V lost 6 bases, J lost 6 bases, and 14 bases lay in between. From germline, CDR1 is MRHNA and CDR2 SNTAGT.

This clonotype has only a few counts. The chain is built from TRBV20-1 and TRBJ2-7; 7 bases map to TRBD2. V lost 0 bases to trimming and J lost 6 bases; unmatched junction nucleotides: 11. This CDR3 has 15 residues. Germline CDR1 and CDR2: DFQATT and SNEGSKA (reference sequence). The chain's CDR3 is CSARDRRGLTGEQYF. Here the CDR3 DNA reads TGCAGTGCTAGAGACCGAAGGGGACTAACAGGCGAGCAGTACTTC.

Concerning this clonotype: At one boundary the junction diverges from the germline segment, which might be a read error. The DNA for the CDR3 is TGTGCCAGCAGCCAGGGGCAGGCCTTAAACTTC. This codes for CASSQGQALNF. The rearrangement joins TRBV7-6 to TRBJ2-7; D is perhaps TRBD1 (6 bases). CDR1 is SGHVS, CDR2 FNYEAQ, per germline. The CDR3 has 11 amino acids.

The rearrangement links TRBV6-2 or TRBV6-3 to TRBJ2-7; 11 nucleotides align to TRBD2. V lost 3 bases, J lost 3 bases, and 13 bases stayed unmatched. Germline CDR1 and CDR2: MNHEY and SVGEGT. The CDR3 contains 18 residues. The CDR3 nucleotides are TGTGCCAGCAGTTATCGACGCACCCCGGGACTAGCGGTCTACGAGCAGTACTTC. Its translation is CASSYRRTPGLAVYEQYF.

The V and J genes are TRBV12-3 or TRBV12-4 and TRBJ1-5, with TRBD1 identical over 12 bases. The length of the CDR3 is 14 residues. The ends lost 6 bases at V and 6 bases at J; junction bases unmatched: 3. The CDR3 protein is CASSGTGGGQPQHF. Written as DNA, the CDR3 is TGTGCCAGCAGCGGGACAGGGGGCGGTCAGCCCCAGCATTTT.

This rearrangement joins TRBV2 to TRBJ2-5; no clear D. Trimming cost V 7 bases and J 5 bases, with 8 bases left between them. Germline V gene data show CDR1 as SNHLY and CDR2 as FYNNEI. The CDR3 covers 11 residues. CDR3 sequence: CASMMRETQYF. The CDR3, as DNA: TGTGCCAGCATGATGAGGGAGACCCAGTACTTC.

This clonotype is judged large. The J gene is TRBJ1-5, the V gene TRBV2; D gene ambiguous. Germline-derived CDR1 and CDR2 are SNHLY and FYNNEI. Trimming stripped 4 bases from V and 1 base from J, with 11 bases between. The CDR3 loop spans 15 amino acids. The CDR3 nucleotides read TGTGCCAGCAGTGTCGGTCTGGAAAGCAATCAGCCCCAGCATTTT. Translating it yields CASSVGLESNQPQHF.

J is TRBJ2-7 and V is TRBV4-3; 8 bases line up with TRBD2. This CDR3 contains 15 residues. The trim removed 0 bases at V and 2 bases at J, leaving 3 bases unmatched. The V gene's germline CDR1 is LGHNA and CDR2 YSLEER. The DNA for the CDR3 is TGCGCCAGCAGCCAAGAACTAGCGGCCCCCTACGAGCAGTACTTC. It yields the protein CASSQELAAPYEQYF.

This chain connects TRBV19 to TRBJ2-5; TRBD1 might be the D (6 bases). The V and J ends lost 1 base and 2 bases respectively, with 14 bases between them. The CDR3 contains 16 residues. The germline V gene encodes CDR1 LNHDA and CDR2 SQIVND (reference sequence). Here the CDR3 reads CASSIVPGTPQETQYF. The CDR3 DNA reads TGTGCCAGTAGTATAGTACCGGGGACACCTCAAGAGACCCAGTACTTC.

The table lists this clonotype with a few counts. The chain has TRBV11-2 and TRBJ1-5; no clear D. V was cut by 1 base and J by 3 bases, with 10 bases left in between. The CDR3 covers 15 residues. CDR1 SGHAT and CDR2 FQNNGV come from the germline V gene. CDR3 amino acids: CASSLASGDNQPQHF. CDR3 in DNA: TGTGCCAGCAGCTTAGCATCAGGAGACAATCAGCCCCAGCATTTT.

The J gene is TRBJ2-3, the V gene TRBV11-3; 9 bases map to TRBD1. This CDR3 contains 17 residues. The trim removed 1 base at V and 4 bases at J, leaving 9 bases unmatched. CDR1 and CDR2 from the germline V gene are SGHNT and YENEEA. CDR3 protein: CASSLVPGQGWPDTQYF. The CDR3 DNA is TGTGCCAGCAGCTTAGTCCCCGGACAGGGGTGGCCAGATACGCAGTATTTT.